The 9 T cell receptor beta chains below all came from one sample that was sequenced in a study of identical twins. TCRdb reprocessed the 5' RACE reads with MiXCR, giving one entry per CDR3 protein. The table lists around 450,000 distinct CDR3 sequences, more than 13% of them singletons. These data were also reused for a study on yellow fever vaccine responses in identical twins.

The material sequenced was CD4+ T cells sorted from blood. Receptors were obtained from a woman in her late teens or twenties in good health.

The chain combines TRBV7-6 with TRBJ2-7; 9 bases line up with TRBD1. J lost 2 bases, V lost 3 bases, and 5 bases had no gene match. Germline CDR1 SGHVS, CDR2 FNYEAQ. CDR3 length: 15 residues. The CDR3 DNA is TGTGCCAGCAGCTTGGACAGGGGTGGAACCTACGAGCAGTACTTC. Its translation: CASSLDRGGTYEQYF.

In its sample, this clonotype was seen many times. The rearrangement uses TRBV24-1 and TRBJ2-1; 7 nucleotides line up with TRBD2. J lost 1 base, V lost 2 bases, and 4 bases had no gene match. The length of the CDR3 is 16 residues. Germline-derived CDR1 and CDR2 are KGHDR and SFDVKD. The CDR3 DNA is TGTGCCACCAGTGATTCTGCGGGAGCTTCCTACAATGAGCAGTTCTTC. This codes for CATSDSAGASYNEQFF.

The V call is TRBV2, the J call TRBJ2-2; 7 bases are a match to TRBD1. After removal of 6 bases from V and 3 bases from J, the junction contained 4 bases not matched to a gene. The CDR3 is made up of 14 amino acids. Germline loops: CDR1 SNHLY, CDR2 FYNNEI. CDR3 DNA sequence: TGTGCCAGCAGCCGGGACAGTTACACCGGGGAGCTGTTTTTT. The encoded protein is CASSRDSYTGELFF.

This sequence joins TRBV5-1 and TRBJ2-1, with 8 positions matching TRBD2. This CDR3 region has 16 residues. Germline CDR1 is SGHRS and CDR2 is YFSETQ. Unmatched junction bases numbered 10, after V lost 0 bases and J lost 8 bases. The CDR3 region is CASSLDVRGVGDEQFF. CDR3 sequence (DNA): TGCGCCAGCAGCTTGGATGTGCGGGGGGTGGGAGATGAGCAGTTCTTC. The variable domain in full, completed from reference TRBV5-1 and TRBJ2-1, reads KAGVTQTPRYLIKTRGQQVTLSCSPISGHRSVSWYQQTPGQGLQFLFEYFSETQRNKGNFPGRFSGRQFSNSRSEMNVSTLELGDSALYLCASSLDVRGVGDEQFFGPGTRLTVL.

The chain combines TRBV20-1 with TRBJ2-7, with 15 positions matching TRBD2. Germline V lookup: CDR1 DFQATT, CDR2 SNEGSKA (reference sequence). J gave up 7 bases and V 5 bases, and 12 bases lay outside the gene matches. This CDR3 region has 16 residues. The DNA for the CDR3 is TGCAGTGCTGCACCGTGGACTAGCGGGAGGGTGGGGGAGCAGTACTTC. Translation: CSAAPWTSGRVGEQYF.

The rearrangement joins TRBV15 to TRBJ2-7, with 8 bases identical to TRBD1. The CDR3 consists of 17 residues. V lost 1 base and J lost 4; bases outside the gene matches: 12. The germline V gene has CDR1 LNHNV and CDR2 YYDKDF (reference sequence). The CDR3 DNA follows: TGTGCCACCAGCAGAGTGGCAGGGGGCGCGGGACTTTACGAGCAGTACTTC. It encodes CATSRVAGGAGLYEQYF.

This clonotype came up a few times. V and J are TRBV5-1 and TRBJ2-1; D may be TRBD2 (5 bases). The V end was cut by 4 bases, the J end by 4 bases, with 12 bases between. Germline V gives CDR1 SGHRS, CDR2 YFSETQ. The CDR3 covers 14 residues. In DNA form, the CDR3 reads TGCGCCAGCAGCGGGCGGGCTCTTTACAATGAGCAGTTCTTC. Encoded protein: CASSGRALYNEQFF.

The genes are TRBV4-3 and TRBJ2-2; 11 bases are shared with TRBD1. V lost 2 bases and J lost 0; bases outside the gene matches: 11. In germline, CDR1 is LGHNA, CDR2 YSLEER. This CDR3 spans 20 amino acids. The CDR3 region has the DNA TGCGCCAGCAGCCAACCTCTAGGGACAGGGGGTCACGCGAACACCGGGGAGCTGTTTTTT. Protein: CASSQPLGTGGHANTGELFF.

The CDR3 DNA follows: TGTGCCAGCAGTTTAGACAGGGTGACTTCTCGCTACACCTTC. This codes for CASSLDRVTSRYTF. The rearrangement uses TRBV12-3 or TRBV12-4 and TRBJ1-2, with D possibly TRBD1 on 6 matching bases. The CDR3 extends over 14 amino acids. The V and J ends lost 1 base and 9 bases respectively, with 15 bases between them.